Sequencing of this T cell receptor (beta chain) was carried out in a study of breast tumors, draining lymph nodes, adjacent tissues. This clonotype was recorded many times. TCRdb used MiXCR to reprocess the multiplex PCR reads, holding one entry per CDR3 protein. Seen here are some 130,000 distinct CDR3 sequences, under 25% observed once, and the top ten hold roughly 2.5%. The lymph nodes were axillary draining lymph nodes from breast cancer patients. There are 16 residues in the CDR3. In germline, CDR1 is DFQATT, CDR2 SNEGSKA (reference sequence). V shed 7 bases, J shed 7 bases, and the junction held 14 bases outside the gene matches.

The chain recombines TRBV20-1 with TRBJ1-4; TRBD1 agrees at 11 bases. The sequence derives from a female donor with breast cancer. Some clones in this sample may be carry-over from other donors' samples. Sequencing was performed on axillary lymph node tissue. DNA for the CDR3: TGCAGTGTCCCGGGACAGGGGGGTTTTGTGAGTGAAAAACTGTTTTTT. Protein: CSVPGQGGFVSEKLFF.